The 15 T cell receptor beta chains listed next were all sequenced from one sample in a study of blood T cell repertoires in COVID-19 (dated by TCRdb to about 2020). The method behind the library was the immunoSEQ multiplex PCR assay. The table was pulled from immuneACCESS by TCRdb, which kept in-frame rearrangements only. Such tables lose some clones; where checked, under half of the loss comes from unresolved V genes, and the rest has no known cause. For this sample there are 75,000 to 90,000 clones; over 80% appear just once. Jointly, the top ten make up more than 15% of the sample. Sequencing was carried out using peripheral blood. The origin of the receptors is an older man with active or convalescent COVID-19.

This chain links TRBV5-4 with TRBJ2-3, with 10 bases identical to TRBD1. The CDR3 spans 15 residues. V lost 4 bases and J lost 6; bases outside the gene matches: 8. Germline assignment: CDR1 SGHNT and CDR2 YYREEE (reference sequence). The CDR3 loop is CASSIGTGEMDTQYF. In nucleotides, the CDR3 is TGTGCCAGCAGCATCGGGACAGGGGAGATGGATACGCAGTATTTT.

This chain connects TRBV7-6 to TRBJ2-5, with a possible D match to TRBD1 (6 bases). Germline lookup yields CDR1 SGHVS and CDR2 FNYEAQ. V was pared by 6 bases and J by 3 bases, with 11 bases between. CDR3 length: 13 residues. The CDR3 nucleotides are TGTGCCAGCAGGCGACAGGTTAAAGAGACCCAGTACTTC. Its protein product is CASRRQVKETQYF.

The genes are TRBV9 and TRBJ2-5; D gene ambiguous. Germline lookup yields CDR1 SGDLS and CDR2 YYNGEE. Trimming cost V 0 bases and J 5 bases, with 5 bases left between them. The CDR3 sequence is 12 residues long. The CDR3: CASSVELETQYF. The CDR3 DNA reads TGTGCCAGCAGCGTAGAACTTGAGACCCAGTACTTC.

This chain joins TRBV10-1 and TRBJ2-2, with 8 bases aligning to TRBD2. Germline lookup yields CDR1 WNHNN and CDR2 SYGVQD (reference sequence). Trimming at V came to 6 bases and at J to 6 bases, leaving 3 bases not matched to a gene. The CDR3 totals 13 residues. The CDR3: CASRATSAGELFF. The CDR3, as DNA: TGCGCCAGCAGGGCGACTAGCGCCGGGGAGCTGTTTTTT.

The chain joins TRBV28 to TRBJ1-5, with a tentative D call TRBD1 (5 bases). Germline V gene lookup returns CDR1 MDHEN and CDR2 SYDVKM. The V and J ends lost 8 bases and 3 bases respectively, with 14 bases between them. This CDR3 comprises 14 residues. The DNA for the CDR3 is TGTGCCAGCGTCCCTGGGGGGAACAATCAGCCCCAGCATTTT. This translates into CASVPGGNNQPQHF.

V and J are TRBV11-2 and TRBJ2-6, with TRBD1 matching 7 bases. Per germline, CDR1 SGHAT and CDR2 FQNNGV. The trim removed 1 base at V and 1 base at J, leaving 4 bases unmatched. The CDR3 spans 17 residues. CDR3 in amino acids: CASSLVDRRSGANVLTF. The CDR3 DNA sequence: TGTGCCAGCAGCTTAGTGGACAGGAGGTCTGGGGCCAACGTCCTGACTTTC.

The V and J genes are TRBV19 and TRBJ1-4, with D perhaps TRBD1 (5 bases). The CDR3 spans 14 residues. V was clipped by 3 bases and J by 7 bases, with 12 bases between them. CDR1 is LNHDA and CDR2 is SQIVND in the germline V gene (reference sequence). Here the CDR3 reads CASSIGGTGEKLFF. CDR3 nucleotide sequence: TGTGCCAGTAGTATTGGAGGGACCGGTGAAAAACTGTTTTTT.

This CDR3 is CASSLIGQGNTEAFF. The CDR3 DNA reads as TGCGCCAGCAGCTTGATAGGACAGGGGAACACTGAAGCTTTCTTT. The V and J genes are TRBV5-1 and TRBJ1-1; 8 bases line up with TRBD1. Germline values: CDR1 SGHRS, CDR2 YFSETQ. Trimming removed 1 base from V and 1 base from J; junction bases left unmatched: 3. The CDR3 spans 15 residues.

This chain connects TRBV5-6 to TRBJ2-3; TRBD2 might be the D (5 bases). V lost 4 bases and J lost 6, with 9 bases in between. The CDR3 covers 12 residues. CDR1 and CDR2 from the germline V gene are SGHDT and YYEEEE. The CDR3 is CASSLTSDTQYF. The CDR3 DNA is TGTGCCAGCAGCCTAACTAGTGATACGCAGTATTTT.

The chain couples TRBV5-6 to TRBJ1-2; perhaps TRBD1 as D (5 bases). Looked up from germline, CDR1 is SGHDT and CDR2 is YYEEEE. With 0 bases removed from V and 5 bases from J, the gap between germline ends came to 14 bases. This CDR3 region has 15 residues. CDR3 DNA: TGTGCCAGCAGCTTGGACGGGGGTACGGTATATGGCTACACCTTC. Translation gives CASSLDGGTVYGYTF.

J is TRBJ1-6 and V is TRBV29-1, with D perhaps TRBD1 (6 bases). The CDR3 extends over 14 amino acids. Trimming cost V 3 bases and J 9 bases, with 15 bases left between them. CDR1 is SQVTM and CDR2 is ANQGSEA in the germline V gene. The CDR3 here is CSVDTGTRGSPLHF. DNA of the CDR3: TGCAGCGTTGACACCGGGACAAGAGGTTCACCCCTCCACTTT.

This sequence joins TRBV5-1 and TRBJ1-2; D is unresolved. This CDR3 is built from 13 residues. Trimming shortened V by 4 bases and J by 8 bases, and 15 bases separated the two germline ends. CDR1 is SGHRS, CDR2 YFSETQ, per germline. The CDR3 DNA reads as TGCGCCAGCAGCCTTCGGGGTCCGGAAGGCTACACCTTC. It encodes CASSLRGPEGYTF. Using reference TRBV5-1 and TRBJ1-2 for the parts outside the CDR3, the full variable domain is KAGVTQTPRYLIKTRGQQVTLSCSPISGHRSVSWYQQTPGQGLQFLFEYFSETQRNKGNFPGRFSGRQFSNSRSEMNVSTLELGDSALYLCASSLRGPEGYTFGSGTRLTVV.

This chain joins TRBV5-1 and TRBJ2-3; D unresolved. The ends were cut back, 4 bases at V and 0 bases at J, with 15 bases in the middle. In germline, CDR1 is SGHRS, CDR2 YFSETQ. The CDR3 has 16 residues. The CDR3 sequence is CASSERWSSSTDTQYF. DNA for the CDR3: TGCGCCAGCAGCGAGAGATGGAGTTCTAGCACAGATACGCAGTATTTT.

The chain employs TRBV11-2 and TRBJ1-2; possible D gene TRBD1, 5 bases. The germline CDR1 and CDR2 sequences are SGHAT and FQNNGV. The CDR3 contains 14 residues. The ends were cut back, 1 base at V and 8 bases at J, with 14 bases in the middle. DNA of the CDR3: TGTGCCAGCAGCTTAGCACGGCGGAGGGGAGGCTACACCTTC. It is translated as CASSLARRRGGYTF.

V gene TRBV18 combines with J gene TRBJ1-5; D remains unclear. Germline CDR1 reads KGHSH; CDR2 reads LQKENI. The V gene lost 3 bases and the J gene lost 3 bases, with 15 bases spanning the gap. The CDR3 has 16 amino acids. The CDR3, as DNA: TGTGCCAGCTCACCGGTAACAGTTAAAATCAATCAGCCCCAGCATTTT. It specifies CASSPVTVKINQPQHF.